This T cell receptor (beta chain) was recorded in a study of siplizumab effects on memory and regulatory T cells. Points from the study as a whole: Siplizumab led to significantly less abundant alloreactive sequences that could be traced back to unstimulated CD4+ memory cells. Naive T cells, seemingly more diverse than memory cells, seemed major alloresponse contributors. Suppressive capability of dividing Tregs from siplizumab cultures went unverified.

This CDR3 is 16 amino acids long. V shed 4 bases, J shed 5 bases, and the junction held 13 bases outside the gene matches. CDR1 is SGHRS, CDR2 YFSETQ, per germline. Roughly 100,000 TCR templates underwent assay in every sample. Generated by immunoSEQ multiplex PCR, the TCRdb table keeps only in-frame clones and is missing some. The table includes 55,000 to 70,000 clones, approximately 93% detected once. This clone appeared once. Its antigen is unidentified. This chain uses TRBV5-1 with TRBJ2-3, with TRBD1 matching 7 bases. Material: CD8+ T cells sorted from blood. The sequence came from a human donor in good health. This CDR3 reads CASSPNVQGLEDTQYF. CDR3 nucleotides: TGCGCCAGCAGCCCGAACGTACAGGGGTTGGAAGATACGCAGTATTTT.